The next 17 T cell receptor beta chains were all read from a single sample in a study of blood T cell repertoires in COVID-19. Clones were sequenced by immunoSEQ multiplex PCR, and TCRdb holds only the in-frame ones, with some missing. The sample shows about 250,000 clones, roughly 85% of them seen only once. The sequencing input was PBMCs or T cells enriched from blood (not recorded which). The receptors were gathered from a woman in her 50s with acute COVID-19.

CDR3 in DNA: TGTGCCAGCTCACCTAAAAGTCAGTCAGATACGCAGTATTTT. Translated: CASSPKSQSDTQYF. The chain joins TRBV18 to TRBJ2-3; D unresolved. The CDR3 totals 14 residues. The germline gives CDR1 KGHSH, CDR2 LQKENI. The germline V and J ends were trimmed by 3 bases and 4 bases, with 11 bases remaining between them.

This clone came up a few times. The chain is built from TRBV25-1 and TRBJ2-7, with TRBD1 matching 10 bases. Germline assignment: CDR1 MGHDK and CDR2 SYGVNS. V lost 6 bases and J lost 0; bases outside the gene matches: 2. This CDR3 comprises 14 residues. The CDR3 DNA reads TGTGCCAGCAGGGGACAGGGGACCTCCTACGAGCAGTACTTC. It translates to CASRGQGTSYEQYF.

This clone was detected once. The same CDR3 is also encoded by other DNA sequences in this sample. CDR3 region: CASSPAGRYGYTF. In nucleotides, the CDR3 is TGTGCCAGCTCACCAGCGGGACGCTATGGCTACACCTTC. The V gene is TRBV18, the J gene TRBJ1-2; a weak D match, TRBD1 (5 bases). Trimming removed 2 bases at V and 4 bases at J, with 8 bases between. Germline assignment: CDR1 KGHSH and CDR2 LQKENI. This CDR3 has 13 amino acids.

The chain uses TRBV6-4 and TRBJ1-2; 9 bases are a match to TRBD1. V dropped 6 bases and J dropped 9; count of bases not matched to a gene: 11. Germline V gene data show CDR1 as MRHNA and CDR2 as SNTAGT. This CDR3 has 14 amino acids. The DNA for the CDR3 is TGTGCCAGCAGCCCGACAGGGGGAGTTGTAAGCTACACCTTC. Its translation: CASSPTGGVVSYTF.

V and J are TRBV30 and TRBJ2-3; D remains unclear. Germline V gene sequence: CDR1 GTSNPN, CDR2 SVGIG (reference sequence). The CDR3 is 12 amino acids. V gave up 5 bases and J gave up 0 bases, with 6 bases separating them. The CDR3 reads CAWGKSTDTQYF. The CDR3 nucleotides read TGTGCCTGGGGCAAAAGCACAGATACGCAGTATTTT.

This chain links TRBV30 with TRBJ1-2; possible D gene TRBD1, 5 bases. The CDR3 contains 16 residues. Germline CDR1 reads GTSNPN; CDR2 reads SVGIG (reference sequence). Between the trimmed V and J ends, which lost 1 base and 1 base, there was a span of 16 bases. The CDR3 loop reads CAWSAGDSTFNYGYTF. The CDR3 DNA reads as TGTGCCTGGAGTGCCGGAGACAGTACCTTTAACTATGGCTACACCTTC. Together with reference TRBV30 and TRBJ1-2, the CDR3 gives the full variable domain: SQTIHQWPATLVQPVGSPLSLECTVEGTSNPNLYWYRQAAGRGLQLLFYSVGIGQISSEVPQNLSASRPQDRQFILSSKKLLLSDSGFYLCAWSAGDSTFNYGYTFGSGTRLTVV.

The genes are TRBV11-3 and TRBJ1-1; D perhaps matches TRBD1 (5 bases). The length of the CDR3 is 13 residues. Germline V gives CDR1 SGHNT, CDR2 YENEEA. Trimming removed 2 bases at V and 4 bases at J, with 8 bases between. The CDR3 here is CASSLQGTTEAFF. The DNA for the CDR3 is TGTGCCAGCAGCTTACAGGGTACCACTGAAGCTTTCTTT.

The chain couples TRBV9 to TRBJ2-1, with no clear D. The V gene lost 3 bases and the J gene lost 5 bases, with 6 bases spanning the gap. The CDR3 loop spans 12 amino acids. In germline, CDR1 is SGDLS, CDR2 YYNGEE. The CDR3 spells CASSADNNEQFF. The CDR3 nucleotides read TGTGCCAGCAGCGCTGACAACAATGAGCAGTTCTTC.

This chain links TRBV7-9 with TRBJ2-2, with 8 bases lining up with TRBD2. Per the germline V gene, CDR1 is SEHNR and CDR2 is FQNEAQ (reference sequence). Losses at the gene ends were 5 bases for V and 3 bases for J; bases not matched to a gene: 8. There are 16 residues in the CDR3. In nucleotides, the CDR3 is TGTGCCAGCAGCCCCGGCCGGGGGGGCGACACCGGGGAGCTGTTTTTT. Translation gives CASSPGRGGDTGELFF.

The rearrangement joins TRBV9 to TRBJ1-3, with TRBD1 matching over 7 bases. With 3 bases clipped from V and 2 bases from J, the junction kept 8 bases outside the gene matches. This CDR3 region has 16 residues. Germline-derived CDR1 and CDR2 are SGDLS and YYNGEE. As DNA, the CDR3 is TGTGCCAGCAGCGCAGATCCCAGGGGGACTGGAAACACCATATATTTT. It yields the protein CASSADPRGTGNTIYF.

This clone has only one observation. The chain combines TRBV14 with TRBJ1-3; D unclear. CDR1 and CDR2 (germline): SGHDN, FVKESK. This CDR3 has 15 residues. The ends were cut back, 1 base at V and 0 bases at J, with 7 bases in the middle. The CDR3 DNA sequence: TGTGCCAGCAGCCAAGTGCACAGCTCTGGAAACACCATATATTTT. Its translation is CASSQVHSSGNTIYF.

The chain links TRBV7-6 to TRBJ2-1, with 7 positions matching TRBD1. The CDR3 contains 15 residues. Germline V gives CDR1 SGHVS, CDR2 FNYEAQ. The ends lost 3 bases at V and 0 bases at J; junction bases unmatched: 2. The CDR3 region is CASSLTGSSYNEQFF. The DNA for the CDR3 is TGTGCCAGCAGCTTGACAGGGAGCTCCTACAATGAGCAGTTCTTC.

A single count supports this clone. CDR3 sequence: CASSLTNSYEQYF. In nucleotides, the CDR3 is TGTGCCAGCAGCTTAACCAACTCCTACGAGCAGTACTTC. The genes are TRBV7-3 and TRBJ2-7, with D unresolved. The V end lost 0 bases, the J end lost 0 bases, and 3 bases lay between the germline ends. Germline V gene lookup returns CDR1 SGHTA and CDR2 FQGTGA. The CDR3 is 13 residues long.

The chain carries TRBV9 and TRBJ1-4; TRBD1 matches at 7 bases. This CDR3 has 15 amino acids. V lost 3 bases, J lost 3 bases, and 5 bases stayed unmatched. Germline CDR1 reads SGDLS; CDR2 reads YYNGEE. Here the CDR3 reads CASSGDRVPNEKLFF. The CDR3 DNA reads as TGTGCCAGCAGCGGTGACAGGGTACCTAATGAAAAACTGTTTTTT.

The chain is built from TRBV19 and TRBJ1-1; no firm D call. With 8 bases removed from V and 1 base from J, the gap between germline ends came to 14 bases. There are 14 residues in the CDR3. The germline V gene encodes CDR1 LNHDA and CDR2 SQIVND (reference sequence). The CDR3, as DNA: TGTGCCAGTCGACAAGGACTGGGGAACACTGAAGCTTTCTTT. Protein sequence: CASRQGLGNTEAFF.

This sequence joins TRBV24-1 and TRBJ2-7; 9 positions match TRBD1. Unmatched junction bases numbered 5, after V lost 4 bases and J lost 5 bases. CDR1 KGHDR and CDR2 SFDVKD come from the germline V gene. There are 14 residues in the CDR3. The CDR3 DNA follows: TGTGCCACCAGTGACCCGGGACAGGGAGACGAGCAGTACTTC. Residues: CATSDPGQGDEQYF.

The CDR3 nucleotides are TGTGCCTCCTCGGGTAGCGTCTACGAGCAGTACTTC. This translates into CASSGSVYEQYF. This chain connects TRBV2 to TRBJ2-7, with D maybe TRBD2 (5 bases). Trimming stripped 11 bases from V and 3 bases from J, with 14 bases between. The germline CDR1 and CDR2 sequences are SNHLY and FYNNEI. This CDR3 is 12 amino acids long.